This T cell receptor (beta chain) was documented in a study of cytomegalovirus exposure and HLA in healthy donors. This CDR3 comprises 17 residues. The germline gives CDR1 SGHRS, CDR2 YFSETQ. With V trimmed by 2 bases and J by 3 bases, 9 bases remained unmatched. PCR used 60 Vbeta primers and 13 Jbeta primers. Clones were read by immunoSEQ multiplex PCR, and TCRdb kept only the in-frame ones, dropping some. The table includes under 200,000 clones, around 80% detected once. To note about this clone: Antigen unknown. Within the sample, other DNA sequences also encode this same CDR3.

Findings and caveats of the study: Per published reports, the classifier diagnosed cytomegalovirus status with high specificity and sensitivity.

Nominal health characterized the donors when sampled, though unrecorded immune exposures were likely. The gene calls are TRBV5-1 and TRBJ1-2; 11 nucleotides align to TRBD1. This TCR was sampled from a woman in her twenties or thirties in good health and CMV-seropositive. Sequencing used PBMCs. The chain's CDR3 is CASSLGTGGVGHYGYTF. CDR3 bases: TGCGCCAGCAGCTTAGGGACAGGGGGAGTTGGTCACTATGGCTACACCTTC.